This T cell receptor beta chain was sequenced in a study of T cell responses to AZD1222 COVID-19 vaccine. Study-wide points: In the spike-specific TCR repertoire, nearly half reportedly target unmutated variant regions. Vaccine-associated CD4 TCRs spanned spike, dominant at 160-218 and 743-854. Among the donors, most were white British and more were female, and clonal diversity was possibly underestimated. Among AZD1222 vaccinees, only five to seven were seropositive at baseline.

A remark on this clone: The antigen is unknown.

The assay was immunoSEQ multiplex PCR, and TCRdb's table has in-frame clones only and misses some. The sample has 130,000 to 150,000 clones; 80% to 95% are singletons. The germline gives CDR1 SGDLS, CDR2 YYNGEE. CDR3 length equals 15 residues. Between the trimmed V and J ends, which lost 4 bases and 2 bases, there was a span of 13 bases. The receptor's source is an adult in good health. The chain recombines TRBV9 with TRBJ1-3; unclear D gene. The specimen was peripheral blood, collected on day 0 of AZD1222 vaccination. CDR3 coding DNA: TGTGCCAGCAGCTCCCCCCGGGAAACTGGAAACACCATATATTTT. Translating it yields CASSSPRETGNTIYF.